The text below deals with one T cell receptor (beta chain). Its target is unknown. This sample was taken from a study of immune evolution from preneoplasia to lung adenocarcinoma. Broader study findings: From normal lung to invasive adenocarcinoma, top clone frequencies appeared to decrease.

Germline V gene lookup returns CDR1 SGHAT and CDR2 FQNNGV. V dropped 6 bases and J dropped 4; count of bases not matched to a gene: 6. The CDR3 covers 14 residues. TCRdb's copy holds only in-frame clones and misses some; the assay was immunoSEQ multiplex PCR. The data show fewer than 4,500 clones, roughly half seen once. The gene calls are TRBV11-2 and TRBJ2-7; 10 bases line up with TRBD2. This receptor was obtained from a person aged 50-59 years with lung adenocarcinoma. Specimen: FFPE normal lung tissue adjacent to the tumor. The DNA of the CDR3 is TGTGCCAGCAGGAGCGGGGGGGCCCTGTACGAGCAGTACTTC. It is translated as CASRSGGALYEQYF.